Listed below are T cell receptor beta chains from one sample, sequenced in a study of cytomegalovirus exposure and HLA in healthy donors. Generated by immunoSEQ multiplex PCR, the TCRdb table keeps only in-frame clones and is missing some. The sample lists about 140,000 clones; more than 60% were seen once. The sequencing input was PBMCs. The origin of the receptors is a female donor in good health and CMV-seronegative. The CDR3 runs from the conserved cysteine through the conserved F or W. Fields, in order: D gene, J gene, CDR3 length, clone size, V gene, CDR3 protein, CDR3 DNA. A D gene is named only where the DNA matches it firmly. Clone size, where shown, is once, few, many, or a class for clones that have expanded.

TRBD1 TRBJ2-5 16 NA TRBV28 CASRPQTGSQGETQYF TGTGCCAGCAGGCCTCAGACAGGGAGTCAAGGAGAGACCCAGTACTTC
NA TRBJ2-3 14 NA TRBV7-9 CATLRGGITDTQYF TGTGCCACCCTGAGGGGCGGGATCACAGATACGCAGTATTTT
TRBD1 TRBJ2-7 13 NA TRBV5-6 CASSQDRGYEQYF TGTGCCAGCAGTCAGGACAGGGGCTACGAGCAGTACTTC
TRBD2 TRBJ2-1 15 NA TRBV28 CASSDTGLADNEQFF TGTGCCAGCAGCGACACGGGACTAGCGGACAATGAGCAGTTCTTC
NA TRBJ1-4 13 once TRBV27 CASSSHRDEKLFF TGTGCCAGCAGTTCCCACAGGGATGAAAAACTGTTTTTT
TRBD1 TRBJ2-7 17 NA TRBV10-3 CAAMAAQPGQSSYEQYF TGTGCCGCAATGGCAGCGCAACCGGGACAGAGCTCCTACGAGCAGTACTTC
TRBD2 TRBJ2-2 17 few TRBV5-1 CASSPTLAGEVAGELFF TGCGCCAGCAGCCCAACACTAGCGGGAGAGGTAGCCGGGGAGCTGTTTTTT
NA TRBJ1-2 13 NA TRBV6-1 CASSENGAYGYTF TGTGCCAGCAGTGAAAATGGGGCCTATGGCTACACCTTC
TRBD1 TRBJ1-5 15 NA TRBV4-1 CASSQELTGGQPQHF TGCGCCAGCAGCCAAGAGTTGACAGGGGGTCAGCCCCAGCATTTT
TRBD2 TRBJ2-3 15 once TRBV6-1 CASTREVRGSDTQYF TGTGCCAGCACCCGGGAGGTTAGGGGTTCAGATACGCAGTATTTT
NA TRBJ2-5 13 NA TRBV7-2 CASSPGFEETQYF TGTGCCAGCAGTCCGGGTTTCGAAGAGACCCAGTACTTC
NA TRBJ2-1 14 NA TRBV10-1 CASSETDYYNEQFF TGCGCCAGCAGTGAAACAGACTATTACAATGAGCAGTTCTTC
TRBD2 TRBJ2-1 16 NA TRBV27 CASSLSPLAGLNEQFF TGTGCCAGCAGTTTATCGCCTCTAGCGGGGCTCAATGAGCAGTTCTTC
NA TRBJ2-7 15 NA TRBV28 CASSSGPRRVYEQYF TGTGCCAGCAGTTCCGGACCAAGGAGGGTCTACGAGCAGTACTTC
NA TRBJ2-3 14 once TRBV14 CASSQNLYTDTQYF TGTGCCAGCAGCCAAAATCTTTACACAGATACGCAGTATTTT
TRBD1 TRBJ1-1 12 NA TRBV29-1 CSAGQGNTEAFF TGCAGCGCGGGACAGGGAAATACTGAAGCTTTCTTT
TRBD1 TRBJ1-6 15 NA TRBV11-2 CASRPQGIQGSPLHF TGTGCCAGCAGGCCACAGGGGATCCAAGGGTCACCCCTCCACTTT
TRBD1 TRBJ2-7 13 NA TRBV11-2 CASSLGGWGQGDF TGTGCCAGCAGCTTAGGAGGGTGGGGACAGGGAGATTTC
NA TRBJ1-1 13 once TRBV29-1 CSVESGRGTEAFF TGCAGCGTTGAAAGCGGCCGGGGAACTGAAGCTTTCTTT
NA TRBJ2-2 13 NA TRBV9 CASSAQDTGELFF TGTGCCAGCAGCGCGCAGGACACCGGGGAGCTGTTTTTT
NA TRBJ1-2 13 NA TRBV27 CATRMRENYGYTF TGTGCCACCCGGATGCGGGAGAACTATGGCTACACCTTC
TRBD2 TRBJ2-1 16 NA TRBV6-1 CASSEVLAGVRGEQFF TGTGCCAGCAGTGAAGTACTAGCGGGAGTTCGTGGTGAGCAGTTCTTC
TRBD2 TRBJ2-7 14 few TRBV19 CASSAGTSGYEQYF TGTGCCAGTAGTGCCGGGACTAGCGGCTACGAGCAGTACTTC
TRBD1 TRBJ2-1 15 NA TRBV14 CASSPRDRPLDEQFF TGTGCCAGCAGCCCCCGGGACAGGCCCCTTGATGAGCAGTTCTTC
TRBD1 TRBJ1-2 13 NA TRBV5-1 CASSWGQGEGYTF TGCGCCAGCAGCTGGGGACAGGGTGAAGGCTACACCTTC
NA TRBJ1-1 14 few TRBV5-6 CASSPLEGVTEAFF TGTGCCAGCAGCCCACTAGAGGGTGTCACTGAAGCTTTCTTT
NA TRBJ1-1 15 medium-sized TRBV4-1 CASSLDRGGDTEAFF TGCGCCAGCAGCCTGGATAGGGGGGGGGACACTGAAGCTTTCTTT
TRBD1 TRBJ1-1 17 once TRBV5-1 CASSLVGQGRGNTEAFF TGCGCCAGCAGCTTGGTGGGACAGGGGCGTGGGAACACTGAAGCTTTCTTT
TRBD1 TRBJ1-6 20 NA TRBV27 CASSDRESRIRSSYNSPLHF TGTGCCAGCAGTGACAGGGAGTCCCGCATTAGGAGCTCCTATAATTCACCCCTCCACTTT
NA TRBJ1-4 15 NA TRBV19 CASTLSPARREKLFF TGTGCCAGTACCCTAAGCCCCGCGCGTCGGGAAAAACTGTTTTTT
NA TRBJ2-7 14 NA TRBV6-1 CANSLAHDPYEQYF TGTGCCAACTCCCTAGCGCACGACCCCTACGAGCAGTACTTC
NA TRBJ1-5 15 NA TRBV5-4 CASSSTGSPNQPQHF TGTGCCAGCAGCAGTACAGGGAGCCCCAATCAGCCCCAGCATTTT
TRBD1 TRBJ2-2 15 NA TRBV7-8 CASSRGGASNGELFF TGTGCCAGCAGCCGAGGGGGCGCGTCTAACGGGGAGCTGTTTTTT
NA TRBJ1-2 14 once TRBV7-2 CASSFRVQNYGYTF TGTGCCAGCAGCTTTCGGGTCCAGAACTATGGCTACACCTTC
NA TRBJ2-5 15 NA TRBV7-6 CASSSGERQYQTQYF TGTGCCAGCAGCTCGGGTGAAAGGCAATACCAAACCCAGTACTTC
NA TRBJ1-2 12 NA TRBV28 CASSPVRYGYTF TGTGCCAGCAGTCCCGTGCGCTATGGCTACACCTTC